The 17 T cell receptor beta chains below all came from one sample that was sequenced in a study of post-analysis software for immune sequencing data (dated by TCRdb to between 2014 and 2017). Overall study results and their limits: Significantly higher frequencies in patients than in controls were found for about 5 TRBV segments, including TRBV5-6, TRBV5-1 and TRBV20-1.

Antigens for these TCRs are unknown. Receptor libraries were prepared by PCR. Sequenced on an Illumina HiSeq 2500. To reduce PCR and sequencing biases, unique molecular identifiers were incorporated into the TCR beta cDNA libraries. TCRdb reran the public reads through fastp at Q25 and MiXCR, keeping productive beta chains. Every distinct CDR3 protein forms one entry, paired with its most common genes and DNA. This sample lists roughly 650,000 distinct CDR3 sequences; approximately 60% were detected once. The ten biggest clones cover about 10% of the sample. The sample consisted of blood. Receptor source: a girl aged 2 to 10 with multiple sclerosis.

The chain uses TRBV6-2 or TRBV6-3 and TRBJ2-1; no clear D gene. Germline CDR1 MNHEY, CDR2 SVGEGT. V was trimmed by 5 bases and J by 2 bases, leaving 16 bases between them. The CDR3 extends over 16 amino acids. CDR3 sequence reads: CASSLTRTVTYNEQFF. The CDR3 nucleotides are TGTGCCAGCAGTCTTACTCGGACGGTGACCTACAATGAGCAGTTCTTC.

This rearrangement joins TRBV20-1 to TRBJ1-2; no clear D gene. The CDR3 loop spans 11 amino acids. V was trimmed by 5 bases and J by 5 bases, leaving 9 bases between them. Germline CDR1 and CDR2: DFQATT and SNEGSKA (reference sequence). The CDR3 sequence is CSAPSLYGYTF. As DNA, the CDR3 is TGCAGTGCTCCTAGCTTGTATGGCTACACCTTC.

The chain employs TRBV12-3 or TRBV12-4 and TRBJ1-1; 7 positions match TRBD1. CDR3 size: 14 residues. V lost 6 bases to trimming and J lost 0 bases; unmatched junction nucleotides: 4. CDR3 DNA sequence: TGTGCCAGCAGCCGGGACAGCATGAACACTGAAGCTTTCTTT. Encoded protein: CASSRDSMNTEAFF.

Only a few counts were recorded for this clonotype. This rearrangement joins TRBV10-3 to TRBJ2-1, with 7 bases matching TRBD2. The V and J ends lost 3 bases and 1 base, in that order; junction bases with no gene match: 9. CDR3 length: 17 residues. Germline CDR1 reads ENHRY; CDR2 reads SYGVKD. This chain's CDR3 is CAISEGSGMGSYNEQFF. CDR3 bases: TGTGCCATCAGTGAAGGGAGCGGGATGGGTTCCTACAATGAGCAGTTCTTC.

The rearrangement uses TRBV7-9 and TRBJ1-2; no reliable D call. Germline-derived CDR1 and CDR2 are SEHNR and FQNEAQ (reference sequence). The V end was cut by 3 bases, the J end by 7 bases, with 15 bases between. This CDR3 region has 14 residues. The chain's CDR3 is CASSFAGGESGYTF. In nucleotides, the CDR3 is TGTGCCAGCAGCTTTGCCGGCGGGGAGTCTGGCTACACCTTC.

V and J are TRBV6-2 or TRBV6-3 and TRBJ2-1; D is undetermined. Per the germline V gene, CDR1 is MNHEY and CDR2 is SVGEGT. The CDR3 loop spans 13 amino acids. Trimming left V 2 bases short and J 9 bases short, with 11 bases between. The CDR3 DNA sequence: TGTGCCAGCAGTTACCAAGCAGAACTTGAGCAGTTCTTC. The encoded protein is CASSYQAELEQFF.

In its sample, this clonotype was seen once. The chain couples TRBV5-1 to TRBJ2-1; weak D call: TRBD1 (6 bases). V lost 0 bases and J lost 8, with 15 bases in between. The CDR3 is 15 residues long. Germline CDR1 and CDR2: SGHRS and YFSETQ. The CDR3 reads CASSLAQGLFDEQFF. CDR3 DNA: TGCGCCAGCAGCTTGGCCCAGGGGTTGTTCGATGAGCAGTTCTTC.

V usage is TRBV4-1 and J usage is TRBJ2-4; D possibly corresponds to TRBD2 (5 bases). The CDR3 totals 15 residues. Germline V gives CDR1 MGHRA, CDR2 YSYEKL. The germline V and J ends were trimmed by 5 bases and 14 bases, with 25 bases remaining between them. The chain's CDR3 is CASSKAELGGGFKYF. The CDR3 coding sequence is TGCGCCAGCAGCAAGGCAGAATTAGGAGGCGGTTTTAAGTACTTC.

This clonotype was seen more than once but under ten times. This chain joins TRBV11-2 and TRBJ1-2; D gene ambiguous. Germline V gives CDR1 SGHAT, CDR2 FQNNGV. Trimming cost V 1 base and J 3 bases, with 9 bases left between them. This CDR3 has 14 amino acids. In DNA form, the CDR3 reads TGTGCCAGCAGCTTAGCTGACGGGTACTATGGCTACACCTTC. Residues: CASSLADGYYGYTF. The whole variable domain, filled in from reference TRBV11-2 and TRBJ1-2, reads EAGVAQSPRYKIIEKRQSVAFWCNPISGHATLYWYQQILGQGPKLLIQFQNNGVVDDSQLPKDRFSAERLKGVDSTLKIQPAKLEDSAVYLCASSLADGYYGYTFGSGTRLTVV.

The genes are TRBV6-2 or TRBV6-3 and TRBJ2-7; D is perhaps TRBD1 or TRBD2 (5 bases each). Germline CDR1 reads MNHEY; CDR2 reads SVGEGT. CDR3 length: 14 amino acids. Trimming pared 2 bases from V and 3 bases from J, leaving 11 bases between. Here the CDR3 DNA reads TGTGCCAGCAGTTACGCCGAGGGGTTCTACGAGCAGTACTTC. The encoded protein is CASSYAEGFYEQYF.

This clonotype has a handful of counts. At one of its ends the junction is not consistent with the germline gene, which may arise from a read error. The V call is TRBV7-9, the J call TRBJ2-1; D unresolved. This CDR3 contains 15 residues. CDR1 is SEHNR, CDR2 FQNEAQ, per germline (reference sequence). In DNA, the CDR3 is TGTGCCAGCAGTTTAGGCGGAGAGCCCTACAATGAGCAGTTCTTC. Its translation: CASSLGGEPYNEQFF.

This chain links TRBV12-3 or TRBV12-4 with TRBJ2-1; maybe TRBD1 (6 bases). V lost 3 bases, J lost 4 bases, and 10 bases lay in between. The CDR3 sequence is 14 residues long. The CDR3 loop is CASSLGRGYNEQFF. In DNA, the CDR3 is TGTGCCAGCAGTTTGGGCAGGGGATACAATGAGCAGTTCTTC.

The chain joins TRBV27 to TRBJ2-7; TRBD2 is a possible D gene (6 bases). Deletions cut 3 bases from V and 0 bases from J, with 9 bases between. The V gene's germline CDR1 is MNHEY and CDR2 SMNVEV (reference sequence). The CDR3 extends over 14 amino acids. Written as DNA, the CDR3 is TGTGCCAGCAGTTTGCCCGGGAGCTCCTACGAGCAGTACTTC. Protein sequence: CASSLPGSSYEQYF.

This clonotype was picked up a small number of times. This CDR3 reads CASSLMLAGTGSNQPQHF. The CDR3 coding sequence is TGTGCCAGCAGCTTAATGCTGGCCGGGACAGGGAGCAATCAGCCCCAGCATTTT. The gene calls are TRBV7-4 and TRBJ1-5; 9 nucleotides agree with TRBD1. The CDR3 contains 18 residues. The J segment lost 1 base and the V segment lost 2 bases, leaving 9 bases of the junction unmatched. The V gene's germline CDR1 is SGHVT and CDR2 SQSDAQ.

This chain links TRBV12-3 or TRBV12-4 with TRBJ1-5; TRBD1 aligns across 11 bases. The V and J ends lost 6 bases and 4 bases, in that order; junction bases with no gene match: 5. CDR3 length: 15 residues. The CDR3 DNA is TGTGCCAGCAGATCCGGGACAGGGGGTAATCAGCCCCAGCATTTT. It yields the protein CASRSGTGGNQPQHF.

This clonotype has only a few counts. The chain joins TRBV20-1 to TRBJ1-2; 7 bases match TRBD1. V gave up 6 bases and J gave up 4 bases; unmatched junction bases: 5. Germline V CDR1 and CDR2: DFQATT, SNEGSKA (reference sequence). This CDR3 has 12 residues. The CDR3 sequence: CSAPGTVYGYTF. The DNA of the CDR3 is TGCAGTGCCCCAGGGACAGTCTATGGCTACACCTTC.

The V gene is TRBV6-6, the J gene TRBJ1-1; TRBD1 aligns across 11 bases. CDR1 and CDR2 from the germline V gene are MNHNY and SVGAGI (reference sequence). The CDR3 has 15 amino acids. Trimming removed 4 bases from V and 4 bases from J; junction bases left unmatched: 5. CDR3 coding DNA: TGTGCCAGCAGTTCTTGGACAGGGGGCAGCACTGAAGCTTTCTTT. Translation gives CASSSWTGGSTEAFF.